The rows below give T cell receptor beta chains drawn from one sample of a study of blood T cell repertoires in COVID-19. Assay used: immunoSEQ multiplex PCR; TCRdb lists only in-frame clones, some missing. Here the sample spans about 250,000 clones, 80% to 85% being singletons. The source material was peripheral blood. These receptors all stem from a person aged 70 to 80 with COVID-19, enrolled during active disease. Both conserved end residues are part of each CDR3. A D gene is named only where the DNA matches it firmly. Rows give clone size only sometimes, using once, few, many, or a class for an expanded clone.

NA | 10 | TRBJ1-1 | TRBV21-1 | NA | TGTGCCAGCGGACAGGTGGGTGCTTTCTTT | CASGQVGAFF
NA | 14 | TRBJ1-5 | TRBV6-5 | once | TGTGCCAGCAGGGGGCCGCAGGGTAATCAGCCCCAGCATTTT | CASRGPQGNQPQHF
TRBD2 | 17 | TRBJ2-5 | TRBV7-9 | NA | TGTGCCAGCAGCTTAGTAGGTGCGGGAGCCAACCAAGAGACCCAGTACTTC | CASSLVGAGANQETQYF
NA | 14 | TRBJ2-7 | TRBV30 | once | TGTGCCTGGGGACCCGGGATCCACCACTACGAGCAGTACTTC | CAWGPGIHHYEQYF
NA | 15 | TRBJ1-2 | TRBV6-5 | once | TGTGCCAGCAGCTTTGGACACTCAGAAGATTATGGCTACACCTTC | CASSFGHSEDYGYTF
NA | 13 | TRBJ2-3 | TRBV5-6 | once | TGTGCCAGCAGCTTGCTCCGGGTATCTACGCAGTATTTT | CASSLLRVSTQYF
TRBD1 | 15 | TRBJ1-5 | TRBV3-1/TRBV3-2 | NA | TGTGCCAGCAGCCAGGGCAGGGGGCTACGGCAGCCCCAGCATTTT | CASSQGRGLRQPQHF
TRBD1 | 18 | TRBJ1-5 | TRBV10-3 | once | TGTGCCATCAGTGATCCCTTGACAGGGGGAGGGAGCAATCAGCCCCAGCATTTT | CAISDPLTGGGSNQPQHF
TRBD1 | 12 | TRBJ1-4 | TRBV28 | NA | TGTGCCAGCAGTTACAGGGGCGAAAAACTGTTTTTT | CASSYRGEKLFF
TRBD2 | 13 | TRBJ2-1 | TRBV18 | NA | TGTGCCAGCTCAGCCCTAGGTCTAGCGGTCGTGTTCTTC | CASSALGLAVVFF
NA | 16 | TRBJ1-6 | TRBV19 | NA | TGTGCCAGTAGTCTTGATTTAACAGGGAACAATTCACCCCTCCACTTT | CASSLDLTGNNSPLHF
NA | 13 | TRBJ1-2 | TRBV12-3/TRBV12-4 | NA | TGTGCCAGCAGTTTAGGTCCGGGTGATGGCTACACCTTC | CASSLGPGDGYTF
NA | 16 | TRBJ2-5 | TRBV2 | NA | TGTGCCAGCAGTGGGCTTACCGGGACTCAACAAGAGACCCAGTACTTC | CASSGLTGTQQETQYF